This entry describes one T cell receptor (beta chain). As yet, its antigen is unknown. These data are taken from a study of cytomegalovirus exposure and HLA in healthy donors. On the study more broadly: Genotyping of roughly 400 donors showed that about 79% belonged to the Caucasian-associated ancestry cluster. Broader study findings: Published work reported that the classifier diagnosed cytomegalovirus status with high specificity and sensitivity.

60 Vbeta and 13 Jbeta primers were used in PCR. Profiling relied on immunoSEQ multiplex PCR, and the TCRdb table lists in-frame clones only, not all of them. This sample's table reports roughly 120,000 clones. With 5 bases removed from V and 4 bases from J, the gap between germline ends came to 17 bases. Per the germline V gene, CDR1 is MDHEN and CDR2 is SYDVKM. This CDR3 contains 15 residues. This receptor was obtained from a middle-aged man in good health and CMV-seronegative. Sample: PBMCs. The chain has TRBV28 and TRBJ1-1; maybe TRBD1 (5 bases). The CDR3: CASSPPGQGGTEAFF. The CDR3 DNA is TGTGCCAGCAGTCCCCCCGGGCAGGGCGGCACTGAAGCTTTCTTT. The variable domain in full, with the rest retrieved from reference TRBV28 and TRBJ1-1, is DVKVTQSSRYLVKRTGEKVFLECVQDMDHENMFWYRQDPGLGLRLIYFSYDVKMKEKGDIPEGYSVSREKKERFSLILESASTNQTSMYLCASSPPGQGGTEAFFGQGTRLTVV.